This T cell receptor beta chain was found in a study of T-cell reconstitution after alpha-beta-depleted transplantation in children. A TCRbeta library incorporating unique molecular identifiers was prepared. TCRdb independently ran MiXCR on the PCR reads; one entry per CDR3 protein. The sample yields 200,000 to 250,000 distinct CDR3 sequences, less than 9% seen once. Study-level results: Reported findings indicate that, about two months after transplant, alpha-beta T cells came from several hundred expanded clones, which were derived from non-depleted graft cells. Once a year had passed after transplant, T-cell counts and diversity came mostly from newly produced T cells.

The germline gives CDR1 SGHAT, CDR2 FQDESV (reference sequence). The CDR3 sequence is 18 residues long. This clonotype was recorded only once. Its matching antigen is unknown. Compared with germline, one end of the junction differs, possibly owing to a read error. The sequenced sample was PBMCs, mostly from graft donor cells, obtained 180 days after TCRalphabeta/CD19-depleted stem cell transplant. This receptor was identified in a male patient between 5 and 17 years old who had a stem cell transplant for acute lymphoblastic leukemia, so the T cells may come from the graft donor. The J gene is TRBJ2-1, the V gene TRBV11-1; TRBD2 might be the D (6 bases). CDR3 nucleotides: TGTACCAGCAGCTTAGATACCTCATTGTGGGAGGACTACAATGAGCAGTTCTTC. This translates into CTSSLDTSLWEDYNEQFF.